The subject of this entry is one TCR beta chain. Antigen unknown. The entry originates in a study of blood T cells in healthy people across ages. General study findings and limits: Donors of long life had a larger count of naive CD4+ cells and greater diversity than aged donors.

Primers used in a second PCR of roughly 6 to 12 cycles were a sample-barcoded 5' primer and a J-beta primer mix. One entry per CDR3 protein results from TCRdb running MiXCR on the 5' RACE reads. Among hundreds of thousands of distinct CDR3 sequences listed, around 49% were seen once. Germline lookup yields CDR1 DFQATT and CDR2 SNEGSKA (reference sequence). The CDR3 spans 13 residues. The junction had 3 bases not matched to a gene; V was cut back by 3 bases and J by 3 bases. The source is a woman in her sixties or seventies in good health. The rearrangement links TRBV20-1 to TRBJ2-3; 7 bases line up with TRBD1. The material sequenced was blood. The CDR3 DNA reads TGCAGTGCTAGTGAGGGGGCAACAGATACGCAGTATTTT. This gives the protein CSASEGATDTQYF.